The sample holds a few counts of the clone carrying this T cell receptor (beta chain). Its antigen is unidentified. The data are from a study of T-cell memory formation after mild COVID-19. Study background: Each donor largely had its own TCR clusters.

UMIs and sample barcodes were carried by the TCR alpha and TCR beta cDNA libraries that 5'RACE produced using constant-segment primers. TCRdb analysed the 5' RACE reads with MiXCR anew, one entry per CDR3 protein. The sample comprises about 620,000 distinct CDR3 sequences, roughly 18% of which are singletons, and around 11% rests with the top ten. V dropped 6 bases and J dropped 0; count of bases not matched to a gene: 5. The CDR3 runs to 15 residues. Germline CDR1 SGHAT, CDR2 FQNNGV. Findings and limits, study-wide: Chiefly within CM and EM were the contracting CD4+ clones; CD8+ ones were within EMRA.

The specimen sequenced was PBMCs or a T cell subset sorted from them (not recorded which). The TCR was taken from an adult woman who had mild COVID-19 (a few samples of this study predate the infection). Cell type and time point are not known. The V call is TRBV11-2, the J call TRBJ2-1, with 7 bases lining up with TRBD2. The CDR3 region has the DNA TGTGCCAGCAGATGGGAGCGGGACTCCTACAATGAGCAGTTCTTC. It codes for CASRWERDSYNEQFF.